Below, 29 T cell receptor beta chains from the same sample are listed, as sequenced in a study of cytomegalovirus exposure and HLA in healthy donors (dated by TCRdb to about 2017). The protocol used for the library was the immunoSEQ multiplex PCR assay. For the multiplex PCR, a mixture combining 60 forward primers for TCR Vbeta segments and 13 reverse primers for TCR Jbeta segments was used. Entries here come from immuneACCESS through TCRdb and include only in-frame sequences with V and J called. Some clones fail to appear in such tables; in the studies checked, an unresolved V gene covers under half of the shortfall, and the cause of the remainder is unknown. This sample lists roughly 180,000 clones; over 65% were detected once. About 1.5% of the sample comes from the top ten. Specimen: PBMCs. These TCRs come from a young man in good health and CMV-seronegative.

The chain links TRBV18 to TRBJ1-5; D might be TRBD1 (6 bases). Germline CDR1 and CDR2: KGHSH and LQKENI. The germline V and J ends were trimmed by 6 bases and 7 bases, with 13 bases remaining between them. The CDR3 contains 13 residues. This CDR3 reads CASSLDRFQPQHF. For the CDR3, the DNA is TGTGCCAGCTCCCTCGACAGGTTCCAGCCCCAGCATTTT.

The V and J genes are TRBV5-1 and TRBJ2-1; 9 nucleotides line up with TRBD2. This CDR3 comprises 15 residues. Germline V CDR1 and CDR2: SGHRS, YFSETQ. The trim removed 0 bases at V and 9 bases at J, leaving 7 bases unmatched. DNA of the CDR3: TGCGCCAGCAGCTTGGTGGCGGGAGGGCCGGGTGAGCAGTTCTTC. Translating it yields CASSLVAGGPGEQFF.

The chain links TRBV10-1 to TRBJ2-7; 8 nucleotides match TRBD1. The germline V gene has CDR1 WNHNN and CDR2 SYGVQD (reference sequence). This CDR3 is built from 14 residues. Losses at the gene ends were 5 bases for V and 3 bases for J; bases not matched to a gene: 6. CDR3 DNA: TGCGCCAGCAGTCCAGACAGGGGTGTCTACGAGCAGTACTTC. Encoded protein: CASSPDRGVYEQYF.

In its sample, this clone was seen a few times. CDR3 bases: TGTGCCAGCAGTACAGGCTATAATTCACCCCTCCACTTT. Encoded protein: CASSTGYNSPLHF. This sequence joins TRBV2 and TRBJ1-6; D is perhaps TRBD1 (5 bases). Germline values: CDR1 SNHLY, CDR2 FYNNEI. With 5 bases removed from V and 3 bases from J, the gap between germline ends came to 5 bases. The CDR3 is 13 residues long.

This sequence joins TRBV19 and TRBJ1-3, with 7 bases identical to TRBD1. Trimming cost V 9 bases and J 3 bases; bases outside gene matches: 11. The CDR3 sequence is 15 residues long. Germline values: CDR1 LNHDA, CDR2 SQIVND (reference sequence). CDR3 amino acids: CARKRTGGFGNTIYF. CDR3 nucleotides: TGTGCCAGAAAAAGGACAGGAGGGTTTGGAAACACCATATATTTT.

The chain uses TRBV6-5 and TRBJ1-1; 10 bases align to TRBD1. Germline trimming cut 4 bases from V and 7 bases from J; bases unmatched to any gene: 6. The germline CDR1 and CDR2 sequences are MNHEY and SVGAGI. This CDR3 is 14 amino acids long. The CDR3 loop is CASSSNDRGREAFF. The CDR3 DNA is TGTGCCAGCAGTTCAAACGACAGGGGGCGTGAAGCTTTCTTT.

The chain has TRBV30 and TRBJ2-3; the D gene is possibly TRBD2 (6 bases). Trimming took 4 bases from V and 0 from J, leaving 11 bases between them. Germline CDR1 reads GTSNPN; CDR2 reads SVGIG (reference sequence). The CDR3 runs to 14 residues. The DNA of the CDR3 is TGTGCCTGGACTGCCGGAGGGAGCACAGATACGCAGTATTTT. It encodes CAWTAGGSTDTQYF.

The chain couples TRBV15 to TRBJ1-1; weak D call: TRBD1 (5 bases). V was trimmed by 5 bases and J by 1 base, leaving 17 bases between them. The CDR3 consists of 16 residues. Germline values: CDR1 LNHNV, CDR2 YYDKDF (reference sequence). This chain's CDR3 is CATSPRRGSRNTEAFF. The CDR3 region has the DNA TGTGCCACCAGCCCGCGGCGGGGGAGTAGGAACACTGAAGCTTTCTTT.

This clone has a single count. This chain connects TRBV7-9 to TRBJ1-2; TRBD1 is a possible D gene (6 bases). CDR1 SEHNR and CDR2 FQNEAQ come from the germline V gene (reference sequence). V dropped 3 bases and J dropped 0 bases, with 11 bases sitting between them. This CDR3 comprises 15 residues. CDR3 amino acids: CASSLSGTPNYGYTF. The CDR3 DNA reads as TGTGCCAGCAGCTTGTCCGGGACACCTAACTATGGCTACACCTTC.

In this sample, this clone turned up once. The chain employs TRBV30 and TRBJ2-1; TRBD1 matches 8 bases. After removal of 0 bases from V and 7 bases from J, the junction contained 11 bases not matched to a gene. CDR1 GTSNPN and CDR2 SVGIG come from the germline V gene (reference sequence). The CDR3 spans 16 residues. CDR3 in DNA: TGTGCCTGGAGTGTTAAGGGGCAGGGGGCGAGAAATGAGCAGTTCTTC. It encodes CAWSVKGQGARNEQFF.

This clone was seen once. The chain links TRBV30 to TRBJ2-1; perhaps TRBD1 as D (6 bases). The CDR3 loop spans 17 amino acids. The ends were cut back, 1 base at V and 4 bases at J, with 20 bases in the middle. Germline V gene data show CDR1 as GTSNPN and CDR2 as SVGIG (reference sequence). In DNA, the CDR3 is TGTGCCTGGAGTGCACTATTCGGACAGAACTATTACAATGAGCAGTTCTTC. Its protein is CAWSALFGQNYYNEQFF.

This sequence joins TRBV5-1 and TRBJ2-1, with TRBD2 matching over 12 bases. Germline-derived CDR1 and CDR2 are SGHRS and YFSETQ. CDR3 length equals 15 residues. V lost 4 bases to trimming and J lost 6 bases; unmatched junction nucleotides: 5. CDR3 nucleotides: TGCGCCAGCAGCCTGACTAGCGGGAGCTTCAATGAGCAGTTCTTC. Protein sequence: CASSLTSGSFNEQFF.

The gene calls are TRBV9 and TRBJ2-3; 7 nucleotides align to TRBD2. V trimming: 2 bases; J trimming: 4 bases; junction bases outside the gene matches: 16. Germline V gene lookup returns CDR1 SGDLS and CDR2 YYNGEE. This CDR3 is built from 18 residues. The CDR3 DNA follows: TGTGCCAGCAGCGTGGGTCGCGGCGGGGGAACCCGGGCAGATACGCAGTATTTT. It is translated as CASSVGRGGGTRADTQYF.

The V and J genes are TRBV18 and TRBJ1-5, with D perhaps TRBD1 (6 bases). The germline CDR1 and CDR2 sequences are KGHSH and LQKENI. The CDR3 is 13 residues long. The ends were cut back, 3 bases at V and 12 bases at J, with 15 bases in the middle. In DNA, the CDR3 is TGTGCCAGCTCACCTGAAACAACAGGGCTCCAGCATTTT. Protein product: CASSPETTGLQHF.

This clone came up a few times. J is TRBJ1-6 and V is TRBV19; maybe TRBD1 (6 bases). V was pared by 3 bases and J by 10 bases, with 10 bases between. The CDR3 sequence is 13 residues long. In germline, CDR1 is LNHDA, CDR2 SQIVND (reference sequence). The CDR3 nucleotides read TGTGCCAGTAGTATTACTGGGGGCTCACCCCTCCACTTT. It translates to CASSITGGSPLHF. The full variable domain, rest sourced from reference TRBV19 and TRBJ1-6, is DGGITQSPKYLFRKEGQNVTLSCEQNLNHDAMYWYRQDPGQGLRLIYYSQIVNDFQKGDIAEGYSVSREKKESFPLTVTSAQKNPTAFYLCASSITGGSPLHFGNGTRLTVT.

This rearrangement joins TRBV6-5 to TRBJ2-3, with 8 bases aligning to TRBD2. V was pared by 0 bases and J by 1 base, with 3 bases of the junction left unmatched. Germline assignment: CDR1 MNHEY and CDR2 SVGAGI. The CDR3 runs to 16 residues. The CDR3 region is CASSYSGRGGTDTQYF. CDR3 DNA: TGTGCCAGCAGTTACTCTGGGCGGGGGGGCACAGATACGCAGTATTTT.

The chain links TRBV10-2 to TRBJ1-1, with D perhaps TRBD1 (5 bases). V was trimmed by 0 bases and J by 9 bases, leaving 17 bases between them. The CDR3 consists of 15 residues. The germline V gene has CDR1 WSHSY and CDR2 SAAADI. The CDR3 nucleotides are TGCGCCAGCAGTGAGTCGGCGGGACCGATGAAAAAAGCTTTCTTT. It translates to CASSESAGPMKKAFF.

This clone was detected only a few times. This rearrangement joins TRBV19 to TRBJ1-1; TRBD1 matches 11 bases. The V gene's germline CDR1 is LNHDA and CDR2 SQIVND (reference sequence). There are 16 residues in the CDR3. V was clipped by 7 bases and J by 4 bases; unmatched bases: 11. The CDR3 loop is CASTGTGGKKTTEAFF. CDR3 coding DNA: TGTGCCAGTACCGGGACAGGGGGGAAGAAAACCACTGAAGCTTTCTTT.

This chain joins TRBV6-5 and TRBJ2-7, with D possibly being TRBD1 (6 bases). Trimming shortened V by 5 bases and J by 8 bases, and 16 bases separated the two germline ends. The CDR3 has 13 residues. Per the germline V gene, CDR1 is MNHEY and CDR2 is SVGAGI. The CDR3 DNA reads TGTGCCAGCAGTGCGACAGGATCAATTCAGCAGTACTTC. Its translation is CASSATGSIQQYF.

The V call is TRBV9, the J call TRBJ2-7; a possible D gene is TRBD2 (5 bases). Germline lookup yields CDR1 SGDLS and CDR2 YYNGEE. Trimming shortened V by 2 bases and J by 0 bases, and 12 bases separated the two germline ends. This CDR3 is 15 amino acids long. CDR3 in amino acids: CASSVNAGPSYEQYF. The CDR3 region has the DNA TGTGCCAGCAGCGTTAATGCGGGTCCCTCCTACGAGCAGTACTTC.

The chain is built from TRBV4-1 and TRBJ2-7, with D tentatively TRBD2 (6 bases). The CDR3 covers 17 residues. Deletions cut 0 bases from V and 2 bases from J, with 17 bases between. The V gene's germline CDR1 is MGHRA and CDR2 YSYEKL. The CDR3 here is CASSQDWGSSVTYEQYF. DNA of the CDR3: TGCGCCAGCAGCCAAGATTGGGGTTCTAGCGTAACCTACGAGCAGTACTTC.

The rearrangement uses TRBV30 and TRBJ1-5; possibly TRBD1 for D (6 bases). The CDR3 covers 14 residues. Germline CDR1 is GTSNPN and CDR2 is SVGIG (reference sequence). With 1 base removed from V and 5 bases from J, the gap between germline ends came to 12 bases. The CDR3 loop is CAWSAADRYQPQHF. As DNA, the CDR3 is TGTGCCTGGAGTGCCGCGGACAGATATCAGCCCCAGCATTTT.

As for this clone: This CDR3 is missing its conserved last phenylalanine or tryptophan, likely due to a read error. The chain has TRBV7-8 and TRBJ2-7; the match to TRBD2 covers 7 bases. J lost 0 bases, V lost 2 bases, and 4 bases had no gene match. Germline V CDR1 and CDR2: SGHVS, FQNEAQ. The CDR3 is 15 residues long. CDR3 loop: CASSLPGLTSYEQYL. DNA for the CDR3: TGTGCCAGCAGCTTACCGGGACTAACCTCCTACGAGCAGTACCTC.

This chain links TRBV9 with TRBJ1-4, with D tentatively TRBD1 (6 bases). The CDR3 consists of 15 residues. From germline, CDR1 is SGDLS and CDR2 YYNGEE. Between the trimmed V and J ends, which lost 4 bases and 8 bases, there was a span of 18 bases. CDR3 sequence (DNA): TGTGCCAGCAGCCCTGGACAGCAGGACCTCGAAAAACTGTTTTTT. It codes for CASSPGQQDLEKLFF. The full variable domain, with the rest looked up from reference TRBV9 and TRBJ1-4, is DSGVTQTPKHLITATGQRVTLRCSPRSGDLSVYWYQQSLDQGLQFLIQYYNGEERAKGNILERFSAQQFPDLHSELNLSSLELGDSALYFCASSPGQQDLEKLFFGSGTQLSVL.

This rearrangement joins TRBV4-2 to TRBJ1-3; 7 nucleotides match TRBD1. The ends lost 3 bases at V and 7 bases at J; junction bases unmatched: 12. The CDR3 contains 16 residues. Germline assignment: CDR1 LGHNA and CDR2 YNFKEQ. This chain's CDR3 is CASSQVGGGALNTIYF. Written as DNA, the CDR3 is TGTGCCAGCAGCCAGGTAGGAGGGGGCGCGTTGAACACCATATATTTT.

The chain joins TRBV9 to TRBJ1-6; 8 nucleotides line up with TRBD1. CDR1 is SGDLS and CDR2 is YYNGEE in the germline V gene. Unmatched junction bases numbered 5, after V lost 0 bases and J lost 9 bases. There are 15 residues in the CDR3. DNA for the CDR3: TGTGCCAGCAGCGTAGGTACAGGGGGTAGTTCACCCCTCCACTTT. Its translation: CASSVGTGGSSPLHF.

This chain joins TRBV7-8 and TRBJ2-5; TRBD2 is a possible D gene (7 bases). Deletions cut 7 bases from V and 0 bases from J, with 15 bases between. This CDR3 spans 15 amino acids. Germline V gives CDR1 SGHVS, CDR2 FQNEAQ. The CDR3 nucleotides are TGTGCCAGCAACCTCGGGGGGCCGTACCAAGAGACCCAGTACTTC. Amino acid sequence: CASNLGGPYQETQYF. Variable domain in full (rest from reference TRBV7-8 and TRBJ2-5): GAGVSQSPRYKVAKRGQDVALRCDPISGHVSLFWYQQALGQGPEFLTYFQNEAQLDKSGLPSDRFFAERPEGSVSTLKIQRTQQEDSAVYLCASNLGGPYQETQYFGPGTRLLVL.

The rearrangement joins TRBV6-1 to TRBJ1-2; no definite D call. V lost 8 bases, J lost 7 bases, and 14 bases lay in between. The CDR3 length is 12 residues. CDR1 MNHNS and CDR2 SASEGT come from the germline V gene. CDR3 sequence: CASLTEGSGYTF. The CDR3 DNA is TGTGCCAGCCTCACGGAGGGAAGTGGCTACACCTTC.

The chain uses TRBV10-2 and TRBJ1-2; 8 bases match TRBD1. Looked up from germline, CDR1 is WSHSY and CDR2 is SAAADI. The CDR3 runs 15 residues. With V trimmed by 2 bases and J by 6 bases, 8 bases remained unmatched. Here the CDR3 DNA reads TGCGCCAGCAGTGAGACCAGGGGGCGCGAGGATGGCTACACCTTC. It specifies CASSETRGREDGYTF.